The 5 T cell receptor beta chains reported below all come from one sample, sequenced in a study of post-analysis software for immune sequencing data. Study-wide results and limits: In patients, about 5 TRBV segments were more frequent than in controls, with TRBV5-6, TRBV5-1 and TRBV20-1 among them.

Sequencing libraries made from TCR beta cDNA carried unique molecular identifiers. One entry per CDR3 protein, called by TCRdb with MiXCR from the PCR reads. This sample has about 540,000 distinct CDR3 sequences, with approximately 34% found just once. The antigens for these receptors are not known. Sample: blood. The origin of the receptors is a girl aged 2-17 years with multiple sclerosis.

J is TRBJ1-2 and V is TRBV3-1; no clear D gene. The V gene's germline CDR1 is LGHDT and CDR2 YNNKEL (reference sequence). Trimming left V 7 bases short and J 0 bases short, with 15 bases between. The CDR3 covers 15 residues. This CDR3 is CASTPRMRANYGYTF. The CDR3 bases are TGTGCCAGCACCCCGCGTATGAGGGCTAACTATGGCTACACCTTC.

Regarding this clonotype: At one end, the junction sequence differs from germline, possibly due to a read error. The V and J genes are TRBV4-2 and TRBJ1-5; D gene unclear. The CDR3 is made up of 16 amino acids. The germline gives CDR1 LGHNA, CDR2 YNFKEQ. The CDR3, as DNA: TGTGTCAGCAGCCAAGATGGCAGTCCCCCGGGTCAGCCCCAGCATTTT. Its protein product is CVSSQDGSPPGQPQHF.

As regards this clonotype: This may come from a read error, since a much larger clone is one base off. The rearrangement uses TRBV20-1 and TRBJ2-7, with D perhaps matching TRBD1 or TRBD2 (5 bases each). Looked up from germline, CDR1 is DFQATT and CDR2 is SNEGSKA (reference sequence). CDR3 length: 13 amino acids. V gave up 4 bases and J gave up 7 bases, with 17 bases separating them. CDR3 amino acids: CSATPYRTGEQYF. As DNA, the CDR3 is TGCAGTGCTACCCCCTACAGGACGGGGGAGCAGTACTTC.

Remarks on this clonotype: A junction boundary mismatches the germline segment, possibly from a read error. This chain links TRBV9 with TRBJ2-3; D may be TRBD1 or TRBD2 (5 bases each). The germline CDR1 and CDR2 sequences are SGDLS and YYNGEE. The CDR3 is made up of 17 amino acids. The CDR3 DNA follows: TGTGTCAGCAGCGTAGTAGCCCCTCCGGGACCCGGAAATACGCAGTATTTT. This codes for CVSSVVAPPGPGNTQYF.

This clonotype has only one observation. This chain uses TRBV6-1 with TRBJ1-6; no firm D call. CDR1 is MNHNS and CDR2 is SASEGT in the germline V gene. This CDR3 is built from 11 residues. Between the trimmed V and J ends, which lost 4 bases and 14 bases, there was a span of 9 bases. The CDR3 reads CASSAEYALHF. The CDR3 DNA follows: TGTGCCAGCAGTGCTGAATATGCCCTCCACTTT.